This section outlines one T cell receptor beta chain sequence together with its context. Its antigen has not been determined. Base qualities are missing; no much larger clone stands one base away. The cohort consisted of 600 to 700 healthy bone marrow donors. Cohort members were all nominally healthy when sampled, although unrecorded immune exposures were likely present. The donor tested CMV seronegative, placing the donor among the roughly 400 seronegative members of the cohort. A peripheral blood sample was provided by each donor, and peripheral blood mononuclear cells were used for TCR beta sequencing. The Qiagen DNeasy Blood Extraction Kit was used to extract genomic DNA from the blood cell samples. This specimen comes from a study of cytomegalovirus exposure and HLA in healthy donors (dated 2017 in TCRdb). Context from the whole study: In an earlier analysis of roughly 590 of the donors, approximately 260 Gb of sequence data and 120 million or so unique TCR beta sequences from about 179 million T cells were reported. Rather than drawing on any new phenotypic data, the later analysis identified candidate immune exposures from TCR beta sequences and the way those sequences occurred across donors. Of the approximately 400 genotyped donors, more than 75% were placed in the genetic ancestry cluster associated with self-reported Caucasian donors. Four to six DR-DQ haplotypes were handled as single units for association and clustering because linkage in the cohort was strong. A later analysis re-analyzed previously published TCR beta repertoires from roughly 690 donors and added high-resolution HLA genotyping to study TCR occurrence patterns. An early release that covered some 630 HLA-typed donors contained approximately 320 gigabases of sequencing data and 80 million or so unique TCR sequences. All discovery cohort repertoires had been generated on a single sequencing platform. A separate validation cohort of approximately 130 different subjects was used in addition to the roughly 640-subject first cohort. In an earlier analysis of 550 to 700 of the donors, high-throughput TCR beta sequencing was used to judge whether each TCR beta V gene segment behaved as functional or pseudogenic. The study combined high-throughput TCR immunosequencing, statistical association of individual TCRs with disease status, and machine learning to predict cytomegalovirus infection status. The study was designed to test whether signatures of past pathogen exposure could be identified by cataloging public T cell receptors. The study profiled the T cell repertoires of 500 to 800 subjects by immunosequencing and related them to cytomegalovirus serostatus. HLA typing included class I and class II loci at four-digit resolution. Across some 400 genotyped donors of the cohort, an average of about 240,000 unique TCR beta nucleotide sequences per donor were sequenced, and roughly a sixth of those sequences were non-productive. Typing coverage differed by locus: A, B, C, DRB1 and DQB1 were typed in about 620-630 donors, DQA1 in 500 to 550, DPA1 in some 610, and DPB1 in roughly 450. In a later genetic analysis, genome-wide SNP genotypes for about 55% of the roughly 700 donors were used, and that subset was treated as a discovery cohort. Donor age, sex, ethnicity and CMV serostatus were compiled together with the repertoire data.

The paper as a whole reports these results and caveats: At a false discovery rate of 0.05, a later analysis linked approximately 18,000 TCR beta sequences to specific HLA alleles. According to a later analysis, TCR association rates differed among HLA loci, with DRB1 alleles showing the most associated TCRs and HLA-C alleles showing the fewest. The study listed 150 to 200 TCR beta chains as associated with cytomegalovirus. Some IMGT-functional V segments, including TRBV6-2 and TRBV6-3, could not be distinguished by the 87-base-pair reads and were therefore excluded. It was suggested by the authors that the approach could potentially be generalized to other disease states and immunological phenotypes. For the cohort, immune exposure information was limited to CMV serostatus. Assigning TCR associations to individual alleles was difficult when HLA alleles, especially DR and DQ, strongly co-occurred. Only TCR beta chains were sequenced in this cohort, and the absence of alpha or paired-chain data limited detectable features. Across donors, most TCR sequences were observed very rarely, whereas some public TCRs were present in many individuals. Cytomegalovirus status was reported to be diagnosed by the classifier with high specificity and sensitivity in both the original and validation cohorts. An earlier analysis of 450 to 750 of the donors showed that most TCR beta V segments appeared in productive rearrangements either about 87% or about 30% of the time, which broadly matched IMGT annotations. An association between a missense DCLRE1C variant and V-gene and J-gene trimming of TCR beta chains was found in a later genetic analysis and replicated in an independent cohort. Correlated functional status among segregating V segments might reflect linkage disequilibrium, but an unknown experimental factor could not be ruled out. According to a later analysis, most CMV-associated TCR beta chains appeared to be HLA-restricted, and the HLA associations seemed to be driven largely by CMV exposure. Sequencing depth was assumed to be roughly uniform across donors in the presence/absence analyses, though that assumption may not hold. A cluster of highly shared sequence variants was judged likely to represent a technical artifact of the sequencing pipeline. A later analysis reported that several top co-occurrence clusters appeared linked to parvovirus B19, influenza, CMV and Epstein-Barr virus. In vitro tests confirmed that a few of the cytomegalovirus-associated TCR beta chains recognize cytomegalovirus antigens. In a later analysis, HLA-associated TCR beta chains showed more clonal expansion and lower generation probabilities than non-associated chains that were equally common. A further reported finding was that TCR beta sequences accurately predicted the HLA-A and HLA-B alleles for most subjects in the first cohort. HLA typing was unavailable for some donors at each locus, so association tests used only the typed subset. A later genetic analysis reported fewer N-insertions in productive TCRs among donors in an Asian-associated ancestry cluster than the roughly 640-donor mean. The earlier analysis of 587 of the donors excluded about 16 rarely observed V segments, including chromosome 9 orphons, because counts were too low.

Library creation used the immunoSEQ multiplex PCR assay. For the multiplex PCR, a mixture combining 60 forward primers for TCR Vbeta segments and 13 reverse primers for TCR Jbeta segments was used. A multiplex PCR assay on genomic DNA amplified the CDR3 region of rearranged TCR beta genes. The amplified TCR beta libraries were sequenced on the Illumina HiSeq System as 87-base-pair reads. The authors processed their data as follows. A later analysis tallied 70 million to 100 million unique TCR beta chains across the 666 repertoires, and 10 million to 11 million of those chains were shared by two or more donors. A nearest-neighbor algorithm error-corrected the raw reads and collapsed the reads into unique sequences, merging closely related sequences to remove PCR and sequencing errors. V, D and J gene segments were assigned by aligning CDR3 sequences to IMGT reference sequences. Each retained sequence needed at least a six-nucleotide match to both a V gene segment and a J gene segment. A rearrangement counted as productive if the CDR3 had no stop codons and remained in frame with V and J, and every other rearrangement counted as non-productive. Following IMGT convention, CDR3 was defined as the stretch from the second conserved V-encoded cysteine up to the conserved J-encoded phenylalanine. In an earlier analysis of roughly 610 of the donors, sequences lacking an unambiguous match to a single V gene segment were excluded. In an earlier analysis of some 590 of the donors, V segments were called functional above 56.7% productive rearrangements and were called segregating when the between-donor standard deviation exceeded 5%. A statistical classification framework was built to diagnose cytomegalovirus status from the catalog of TCR beta chain sequences. V and J gene assignment, in a later analysis, came from comparing TCR nucleotide sequences with IMGT/GENE-DB human TR gene sequences. Using the TCRdist pipeline, a later analysis assigned CDR3 sequences along with most-parsimonious VDJ recombination scenarios. In a later analysis, each TCR beta chain was defined by its CDR3 amino acid sequence together with its V-gene family, and reads without a unique V-gene family were excluded. As a way to deal with suspected cross-contamination and a sequencing artifact, a later analysis dropped under 600 nucleotide sequences that were highly shared and had low generation probability. For each public chain, a later analysis derived a clonal expansion index from normalized ranks of inferred template counts within each repertoire. A later analysis computed generation probabilities with a VDJ recombination model fitted to out-of-frame rearrangements, and checked the results against IGoR. A later analysis scored TCR-TCR, TCR-HLA and TCR-CMV co-occurrence with hypergeometric tests, applying a repertoire-size bias correction to TCR pairs. A later analysis estimated false discovery rates by permuting HLA or CMV assignments 20 times. A later analysis grouped co-occurring TCRs with DBSCAN, adding TCRdist sequence similarity when clustering within HLA-allele-positive subsets. Repertoires with fewer than 30,000 or more than 120,000 public chains, plus five repertoires with anomalous nucleotide sharing, were excluded from co-occurrence clustering. Held by TCRdb, this immuneACCESS table contains in-frame sequences only and omits some clones. Under half of the omission traces to an unresolved V gene where checked; the cause of the rest is unknown. Clone size and the V and J calls come from that table; the DNA yielded D and trimming. The sample includes tens of thousands of clones, with roughly 80% observed a single time. Nearly 3% of the sample lies in the top ten.

Including cysteine and phenylalanine, the CDR3 has 14 amino acids. The entry retains the CDR3 DNA only, 42 bases that are in frame from base 1. From a lookup of the germline V gene, CDR1 and CDR2 are SGHDN and FVKESK. At the junction V is shortened by 3 bases and J by 4 bases, with 12 bases in between. Sequenced input: PBMCs. The V gene is TRBV14 and the J gene is TRBJ1-2; TRBD1 is a weak D gene call, 5 bases matching. This TCR derives from a woman younger than 45 in good health and CMV-seronegative. The CDR3 protein sequence reads: CASSQVQGGYGYTF. The DNA reads TGTGCCAGCAGCCAGGTGCAGGGCGGCTATGGCTACACCTTC.